The 32 T cell receptor beta chains reported below all come from one sample, sequenced in a study of response to subunit inactivated influenza vaccine. TCRdb reprocessed the RT-PCR reads via MiXCR and lists one record per CDR3 protein. The profile covers over 400,000 distinct CDR3 sequences, with 9.5% to 13% appearing a single time and more than 10% taken by the ten largest. Material: PBMCs from blood, obtained roughly 47 days after vaccination. The receptor set was obtained from a man aged 50-59 years who received an inactivated influenza vaccine.

About this clonotype: The junction and the germline gene differ at one end; a read error may be behind it. The chain employs TRBV10-3 and TRBJ2-5; D gene uncertain. Germline values: CDR1 ENHRY, CDR2 SYGVKD. This CDR3 is 14 amino acids long. In DNA form, the CDR3 reads TGTGCCATCGGTGAGTCATATCTCCAAGAGACCCAGTACTTC. Its translation: CAIGESYLQETQYF.

This rearrangement joins TRBV20-1 to TRBJ2-7, with D possibly being TRBD2 (5 bases). The V end was cut by 0 bases, the J end by 0 bases, with 9 bases between. Germline V lookup: CDR1 DFQATT, CDR2 SNEGSKA (reference sequence). This CDR3 is 14 amino acids long. This chain's CDR3 is CSARDDGISYEQYF. The CDR3 DNA is TGCAGTGCTAGAGATGACGGGATCTCCTACGAGCAGTACTTC.

CDR3 loop: CASSLNSGRYEQYF. In nucleotides, the CDR3 is TGTGCCAGCAGCTTGAATTCTGGGCGGTACGAGCAGTACTTC. The chain uses TRBV5-5 and TRBJ2-7; unclear D gene. This CDR3 region has 14 residues. The germline V gene encodes CDR1 SGHKS and CDR2 YYEKEE (reference sequence). V shed 1 base and J shed 4 bases, with 12 bases lying between them.

This clonotype has just a few counts. The chain recombines TRBV11-1 with TRBJ2-1; tentatively, D is TRBD2 (6 bases). This CDR3 is 18 amino acids long. Germline CDR1 SGHAT, CDR2 FQDESV (reference sequence). Trimming stripped 7 bases from V and 1 base from J, with 23 bases between. CDR3 sequence reads: CASTGRGEGFRSYNEQFF. The CDR3 nucleotides are TGTGCCAGCACCGGGCGGGGAGAGGGATTTAGATCCTACAATGAGCAGTTCTTC.

In its sample, this clonotype was seen a few times. The chain combines TRBV10-3 with TRBJ2-3; the match to TRBD1 covers 7 bases. With V trimmed by 3 bases and J by 3 bases, 3 bases remained unmatched. There are 14 residues in the CDR3. From germline, CDR1 is ENHRY and CDR2 SYGVKD. The CDR3: CAISDTGETDTQYF. The CDR3 region has the DNA TGTGCCATCAGTGATACAGGGGAAACAGATACGCAGTATTTT.

This chain uses TRBV7-9 with TRBJ2-3, with TRBD2 matching 12 bases. The CDR3 is 16 residues long. V was clipped by 4 bases and J by 7 bases; unmatched bases: 9. CDR1 and CDR2 from the germline V gene are SEHNR and FQNEAQ (reference sequence). CDR3 sequence reads: CASSSRTSGKTYTQYF. For the CDR3, the DNA is TGTGCCAGCAGCTCCCGGACTAGCGGGAAAACCTATACGCAGTATTTT.

The rearrangement uses TRBV6-1 and TRBJ1-5; D is undetermined. The V gene lost 6 bases and the J gene lost 3 bases, with 9 bases spanning the gap. Germline V lookup: CDR1 MNHNS, CDR2 SASEGT. The CDR3 extends over 13 amino acids. The CDR3 protein is CASRRTSNQPQHF. In DNA, the CDR3 is TGTGCCAGCAGACGTACTTCCAATCAGCCCCAGCATTTT.

This clonotype was found a few times. The V gene is TRBV6-1, the J gene TRBJ1-1; a weak D match, TRBD1 (6 bases). Germline loops: CDR1 MNHNS, CDR2 SASEGT. V lost 6 bases, J lost 0 bases, and 14 bases lay in between. This CDR3 contains 15 residues. The CDR3 DNA reads as TGTGCCAGCAGCATCAGGGGCCGGATGAACACTGAAGCTTTCTTT. As protein: CASSIRGRMNTEAFF.

This clonotype came up a few times. The rearrangement links TRBV20-1 to TRBJ2-7, with D unclear. There are 14 residues in the CDR3. Germline V gene lookup returns CDR1 DFQATT and CDR2 SNEGSKA (reference sequence). The V end was cut by 5 bases, the J end by 2 bases, with 16 bases between. The CDR3 DNA is TGCAGTGCTGGTCCTCCCGGGCTTACCTACGAGCAGTACTTC. It is translated as CSAGPPGLTYEQYF.

This chain connects TRBV6-1 to TRBJ1-5; TRBD1 is a possible D gene (6 bases). Germline CDR1 is MNHNS and CDR2 is SASEGT. This CDR3 region has 14 residues. Deletions cut 6 bases from V and 6 bases from J, with 15 bases between. In DNA form, the CDR3 reads TGTGCCAGCAGACCCCAGGGAGGGGGTCAGCCCCAGCATTTT. It encodes CASRPQGGGQPQHF.

The table lists this clonotype with a few counts. The chain links TRBV12-3 or TRBV12-4 to TRBJ2-5; D is possibly TRBD2 (6 bases). There are 14 residues in the CDR3. Trimming shortened V by 0 bases and J by 5 bases, and 10 bases separated the two germline ends. The CDR3 sequence: CASSLAGLRETQYF. The CDR3 DNA follows: TGTGCCAGCAGTTTAGCGGGACTCCGGGAGACCCAGTACTTC.

This clonotype was picked up a small number of times. The V gene is TRBV25-1, the J gene TRBJ2-3; D call uncertain. The CDR3 extends over 13 amino acids. V dropped 5 bases and J dropped 6 bases, with 12 bases sitting between them. Per germline, CDR1 MGHDK and CDR2 SYGVNS. For the CDR3, the DNA is TGTGCCAGCAGTCCGCCTCTTTCGGATACGCAGTATTTT. Encoded protein: CASSPPLSDTQYF. The complete variable domain, with remaining parts taken from reference TRBV25-1 and TRBJ2-3, reads EADIYQTPRYLVIGTGKKITLECSQTMGHDKMYWYQQDPGMELHLIHYSYGVNSTEKGDLSSESTVSRIRTEHFPLTLESARPSHTSQYLCASSPPLSDTQYFGPGTRLTVL.

This rearrangement joins TRBV4-1 to TRBJ2-4; D uncertain. The CDR3 is 21 amino acids. CDR1 and CDR2 from the germline V gene are MGHRA and YSYEKL. Trimming pared 1 base from V and 0 bases from J, leaving 25 bases between. DNA for the CDR3: TGCGCCAGCAGCCAAGTCGGTCCTGCGCAAGATACCGGTCTAGCCAAAAACATTCAGTACTTC. Translated: CASSQVGPAQDTGLAKNIQYF.

V and J are TRBV7-2 and TRBJ2-1; D is possibly TRBD2 (5 bases). Germline V gene sequence: CDR1 SGHTA, CDR2 FQGNSA. Trimming took 3 bases from V and 8 from J, leaving 14 bases between them. There are 14 residues in the CDR3. As DNA, the CDR3 is TGTGCCAGCAGCTTCGAGGGAGTGTACTATGAGCAGTTCTTC. Residues: CASSFEGVYYEQFF.

This clonotype was observed many times. V and J are TRBV24-1 and TRBJ2-1, with TRBD2 matching over 8 bases. The CDR3 runs 17 residues. Germline V gene sequence: CDR1 KGHDR, CDR2 SFDVKD. J was trimmed by 1 base and V by 10 bases; bases with no gene match: 14. CDR3 nucleotide sequence: TGTGCCACTTCTCTCTCCTTAAGCGGGGGATCCTACAATGAGCAGTTCTTC. Residues: CATSLSLSGGSYNEQFF.

In this sample, this clonotype turned up a few times. The chain couples TRBV5-1 to TRBJ2-2; 7 bases are a match to TRBD1. CDR3 length: 14 amino acids. Germline V gene lookup returns CDR1 SGHRS and CDR2 YFSETQ. V lost 4 bases and J lost 6; bases outside the gene matches: 6. The DNA of the CDR3 is TGCGCCAGCAGCGAACAGGGGTTGGCCGGGGAGCTGTTTTTT. Encoded protein: CASSEQGLAGELFF.

V is TRBV7-9 and J is TRBJ2-5; D gene ambiguous. The CDR3 sequence is 14 residues long. Deletions cut 5 bases from V and 4 bases from J, with 14 bases between. Germline V gives CDR1 SEHNR, CDR2 FQNEAQ (reference sequence). The CDR3 sequence: CASSPTWPSETQYF. The CDR3 coding sequence is TGTGCCAGCAGCCCGACGTGGCCGTCAGAGACCCAGTACTTC.

The J gene is TRBJ1-1, the V gene TRBV4-2, with D maybe TRBD1 (5 bases). In germline, CDR1 is LGHNA, CDR2 YNFKEQ. V was cut by 4 bases and J by 11 bases, with 32 bases left in between. The CDR3 has 18 residues. This chain's CDR3 is CASSRQNTRGSGHRGAFF. DNA for the CDR3: TGTGCCAGCAGCCGCCAGAATACCCGTGGGTCGGGGCACCGGGGGGCTTTCTTT.

This clonotype was counted ten times or more. The CDR3 sequence is CSVSINYEQYF. The DNA for the CDR3 is TGCAGCGTTTCCATCAACTACGAGCAGTACTTC. The chain joins TRBV29-1 to TRBJ2-7; D is undetermined. Germline V gene lookup returns CDR1 SQVTM and CDR2 ANQGSEA. V shed 5 bases and J shed 3 bases, with 8 bases lying between them. The CDR3 sequence is 11 residues long.

This clonotype was detected only a few times. This rearrangement joins TRBV5-1 to TRBJ1-5; a possible D gene is TRBD1 (5 bases). The ends were cut back, 5 bases at V and 2 bases at J, with 14 bases in the middle. CDR1 and CDR2 (germline): SGHRS, YFSETQ. This CDR3 region has 15 residues. The CDR3 protein is CASRQDSLGNQPQHF. The CDR3 nucleotides are TGCGCCAGCAGGCAAGACAGTCTGGGCAATCAGCCCCAGCATTTT.

This clonotype has just a few counts. V gene TRBV4-1 combines with J gene TRBJ2-2; tentative D call: TRBD2 (6 bases). Germline CDR1 is MGHRA and CDR2 is YSYEKL. The CDR3 extends over 14 amino acids. The V gene lost 4 bases and the J gene lost 7 bases, with 13 bases spanning the gap. In DNA form, the CDR3 reads TGCGCCAGCAGCCCCGGCGGGGTCAGCGGGGAGCTGTTTTTT. Translation gives CASSPGGVSGELFF.

CDR3 DNA: TGCAGTGCTAGCAACAGCGTCTCCTACGAGCAGTACTTC. Encoded protein: CSASNSVSYEQYF. The gene calls are TRBV20-1 and TRBJ2-7; D is uncertain. Germline V gene lookup returns CDR1 DFQATT and CDR2 SNEGSKA (reference sequence). Trimming removed 3 bases from V and 0 bases from J, with 9 bases in between. The CDR3 contains 13 residues.

This clonotype was seen a few times. The chain couples TRBV3-1 to TRBJ2-7; TRBD2 might be the D (5 bases). The CDR3 is made up of 16 amino acids. Germline V gives CDR1 LGHDT, CDR2 YNNKEL (reference sequence). The ends were cut back, 1 base at V and 3 bases at J, with 16 bases in the middle. In DNA, the CDR3 is TGTGCCAGCAGCCAAGGGAGGTGGATCTCCAACTACGAGCAGTACTTC. Amino acid sequence: CASSQGRWISNYEQYF.

V usage is TRBV9 and J usage is TRBJ2-3; 7 bases agree with TRBD2. Germline assignment: CDR1 SGDLS and CDR2 YYNGEE. CDR3 length: 15 amino acids. Trimming at V came to 0 bases and at J to 4 bases, leaving 5 bases not matched to a gene. CDR3 DNA: TGTGCCAGCAGCGTAGTTGGGACTACGTCAGATACGCAGTATTTT. Protein: CASSVVGTTSDTQYF.

The chain has TRBV27 and TRBJ2-3; 8 bases map to TRBD1. Trimming cost V 5 bases and J 2 bases; bases outside gene matches: 6. Germline CDR1 MNHEY, CDR2 SMNVEV (reference sequence). The CDR3 runs 15 residues. The DNA of the CDR3 is TGTGCCAGCAGTAACACAGGGGGACCCACAGATACGCAGTATTTT. It is translated as CASSNTGGPTDTQYF.

This clonotype appeared a few times. The chain couples TRBV7-9 to TRBJ2-1; TRBD2 might be the D (6 bases). Between the trimmed V and J ends, which lost 3 bases and 0 bases, there was a span of 12 bases. This CDR3 region has 16 residues. Germline CDR1 and CDR2: SEHNR and FQNEAQ (reference sequence). The CDR3 DNA follows: TGTGCCAGCAGCTTCCCGGGGGTAAGCTCCTACAATGAGCAGTTCTTC. It codes for CASSFPGVSSYNEQFF.

V usage is TRBV6-2 or TRBV6-3 and J usage is TRBJ2-5; 13 bases agree with TRBD2. In germline, CDR1 is MNHEY, CDR2 SVGEGT. This CDR3 spans 19 amino acids. The junction had 16 bases not matched to a gene; V was cut back by 4 bases and J by 5 bases. The CDR3 here is CASSSDTLQGLAGWETQYF. CDR3 DNA: TGTGCCAGCAGTTCTGACACCCTTCAGGGACTAGCGGGATGGGAGACCCAGTACTTC.

To note about this clonotype: The junction shows a germline mismatch at one end, possibly a read error. The chain employs TRBV15 and TRBJ2-5, with D possibly called TRBD1 or TRBD2 (5 bases each). The CDR3 has 14 amino acids. Germline V lookup: CDR1 LNHNV, CDR2 YYDKDF (reference sequence). The CDR3 DNA reads TGTGCCTCCAGCAGAGGGGCAATGAGGGAGACCCAGTACTTC. It yields the protein CASSRGAMRETQYF.

This clonotype was counted at least ten times. J is TRBJ2-5 and V is TRBV5-1, with D possibly being TRBD1 (5 bases). The V end was cut by 3 bases, the J end by 5 bases, with 11 bases between. CDR3 length: 13 residues. Germline CDR1 reads SGHRS; CDR2 reads YFSETQ. The CDR3, as DNA: TGCGCCAGCAGCTGGACATTCGGGGAGACCCAGTACTTC. Its translation: CASSWTFGETQYF.

The CDR3 DNA sequence: TGTGCCAGCTCACCCATACTAACGCAGGGGACGGTCGAGCAGTACTTC. It specifies CASSPILTQGTVEQYF. This sequence joins TRBV18 and TRBJ2-7; TRBD1 is a possible D gene (6 bases). Germline V lookup: CDR1 KGHSH, CDR2 LQKENI. With 3 bases removed from V and 6 bases from J, the gap between germline ends came to 21 bases. The CDR3 runs 16 residues.

This clonotype was seen more than once but under ten times. The chain links TRBV7-2 to TRBJ2-7; TRBD1 agrees at 8 bases. With 5 bases clipped from V and 0 bases from J, the junction kept 6 bases outside the gene matches. CDR3 size: 15 residues. Germline lookup yields CDR1 SGHTA and CDR2 FQGNSA. CDR3 nucleotides: TGTGCCAGCAGCACGGACAGGGCGAGCTCCTACGAGCAGTACTTC. Protein sequence: CASSTDRASSYEQYF.

This clonotype was seen at least ten times. This chain connects TRBV18 to TRBJ2-7, with D perhaps being TRBD1 or TRBD2 (5 bases each). The CDR3 sequence is 13 residues long. The ends were cut back, 3 bases at V and 3 bases at J, with 9 bases in the middle. CDR1 and CDR2 (germline): KGHSH, LQKENI. Here the CDR3 DNA reads TGTGCCAGCTCACCGGGGGTCTTCTACGAGCAGTACTTC. Translated, it gives CASSPGVFYEQYF.